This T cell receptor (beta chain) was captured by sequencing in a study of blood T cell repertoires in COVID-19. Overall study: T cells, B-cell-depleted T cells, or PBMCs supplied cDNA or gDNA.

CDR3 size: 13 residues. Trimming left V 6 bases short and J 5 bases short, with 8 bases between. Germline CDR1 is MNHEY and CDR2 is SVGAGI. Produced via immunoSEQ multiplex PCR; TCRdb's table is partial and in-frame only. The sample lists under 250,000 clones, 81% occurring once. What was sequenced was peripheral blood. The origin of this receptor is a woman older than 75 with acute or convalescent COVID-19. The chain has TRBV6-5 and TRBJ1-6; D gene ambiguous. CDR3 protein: CASSPPNNSPLHF. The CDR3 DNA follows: TGTGCCAGCAGCCCCCCCAATAATTCACCCCTCCACTTT.